This note documents a single T cell receptor beta chain sequence. The data are from a study of blood T cell repertoires in COVID-19. Across the whole study: From the United States, Italy and Spain came samples of acute and convalescent COVID-19. Sample material is recorded as cDNA or gDNA derived from T cells, B-cell-depleted T cells, or PBMCs.

Sequenced by immunoSEQ multiplex PCR; TCRdb stores in-frame clones only, minus some. The table has around 450,000 clones, around 87% seen once. With V trimmed by 1 base and J by 2 bases, 8 bases remained unmatched. CDR3 length: 18 residues. Germline CDR1 reads LGHDT; CDR2 reads YNNKEL (reference sequence). V gene TRBV3-1 (or the pseudogene TRBV3-2) combines with J gene TRBJ2-7; 13 bases agree with TRBD2. The sample consisted of PBMCs or T cells enriched from blood (not recorded which). The TCR was taken from a woman under 30 who had recovered from COVID-19. The CDR3 sequence: CASSQGLAGGQLPYEQYF. As DNA, the CDR3 is TGTGCCAGCAGCCAAGGACTAGCGGGGGGTCAACTTCCCTACGAGCAGTACTTC.